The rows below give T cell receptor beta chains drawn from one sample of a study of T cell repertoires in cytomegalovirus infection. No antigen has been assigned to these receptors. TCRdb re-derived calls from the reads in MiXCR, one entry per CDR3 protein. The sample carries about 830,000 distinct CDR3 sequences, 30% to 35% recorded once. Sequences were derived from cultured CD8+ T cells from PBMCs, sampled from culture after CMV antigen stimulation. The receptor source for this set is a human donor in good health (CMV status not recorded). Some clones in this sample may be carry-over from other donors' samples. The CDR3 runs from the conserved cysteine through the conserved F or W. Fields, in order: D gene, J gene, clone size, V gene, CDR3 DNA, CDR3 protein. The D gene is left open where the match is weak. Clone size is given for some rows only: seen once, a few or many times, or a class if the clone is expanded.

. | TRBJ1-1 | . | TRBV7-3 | TGTGCCAGCATGAAAGCGAACACTGAAGCTTTCTTT | CASMKANTEAFF
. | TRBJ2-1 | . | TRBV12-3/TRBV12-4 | TGTGCCAGCAGTTTAGGGCAGAACTCCTACAATGAGCAGTTCTTC | CASSLGQNSYNEQFF
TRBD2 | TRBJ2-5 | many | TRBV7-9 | TGTGCCAGCAGCTTAGTGGTCCTAGCGGGGGGTACGAGTGAGACCCAGTACTTC | CASSLVVLAGGTSETQYF
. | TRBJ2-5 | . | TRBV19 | TGTGCCACCAAACAGGGCTGGCAAGAGACCCAGTACTTC | CATKQGWQETQYF
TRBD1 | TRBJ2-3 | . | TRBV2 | TGTGCCAGCAGTCCTGGACAGGGGCGGGCAGATACGCAGTATTTT | CASSPGQGRADTQYF
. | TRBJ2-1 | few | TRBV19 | TGTGCCACCTCGGACAGCCCGAGCTCCTACAATGAGCAGTTCTTC | CATSDSPSSYNEQFF
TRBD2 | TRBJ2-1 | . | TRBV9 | TGTGCCAGCAGCTACCTAGCGGGGGGGAGGTATGAGCAGTTCTTC | CASSYLAGGRYEQFF
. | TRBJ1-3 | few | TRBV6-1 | TGTGCCAGCAGTGAAGGCGGAGGCTCTGGAAACACCATATATTTT | CASSEGGGSGNTIYF
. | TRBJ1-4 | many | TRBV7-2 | TGTGCCAGCAGCTCAAGGGCGGGATGGATCCATGGATCAACTAATGAAAAACTGTTTTTT | CASSSRAGWIHGSTNEKLFF
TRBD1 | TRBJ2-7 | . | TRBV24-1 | TGTGCCACCAGTGACCGGGACAGGGGGCAATTCAACGAGCAGTACTTC | CATSDRDRGQFNEQYF
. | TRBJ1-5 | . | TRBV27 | TGTGCCAGCAGTCCGGGGGGAGACAATCAGCCCCAGCATTTT | CASSPGGDNQPQHF
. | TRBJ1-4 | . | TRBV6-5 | TGTGCCAGCAGAGCCCGACCGCGGGCTAATGAAAAACTGTTTTTT | CASRARPRANEKLFF
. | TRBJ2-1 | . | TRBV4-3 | TGCGCCAGCAGCCAGAACAGGGCCTCCTACAATGAGCAGTTCTTC | CASSQNRASYNEQFF
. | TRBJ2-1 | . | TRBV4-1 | TGCGCCAGCAGCCAAAGCCAGGATGAGCAGTTCTTC | CASSQSQDEQFF
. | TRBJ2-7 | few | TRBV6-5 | TGTGCCAGCAGTTACGCCTCAAAGTCCTACGAGCAGTACTTC | CASSYASKSYEQYF
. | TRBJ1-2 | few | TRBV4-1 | TGCGCCAGCAGCTATTATAAGGGGTACTATGGCTACACCTTC | CASSYYKGYYGYTF
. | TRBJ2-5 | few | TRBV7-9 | TGTGCCAGCAGCCGTCGGGTCCTAGAGACCCAGTACTTC | CASSRRVLETQYF
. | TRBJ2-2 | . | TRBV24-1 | TGTGCCACCAGTTTAGGTGGGGCGAACACCGGGGAGCTGTTTTTT | CATSLGGANTGELFF
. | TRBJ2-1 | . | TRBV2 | TGTGCCAGCAGTGAGGAGTCCAGCTGCTACAATGAGCAGTTCTTC | CASSEESSCYNEQFF
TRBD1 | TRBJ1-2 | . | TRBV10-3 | TGTGCCATCAGTGAGTCGGGGACAGGGGGCGGCTATGGCTACACCTTC | CAISESGTGGGYGYTF
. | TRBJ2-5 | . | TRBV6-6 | TGTGCCAGCAGTTACTCGAGAACACCGGTGGGAGAGACCCAGTACTTC | CASSYSRTPVGETQYF